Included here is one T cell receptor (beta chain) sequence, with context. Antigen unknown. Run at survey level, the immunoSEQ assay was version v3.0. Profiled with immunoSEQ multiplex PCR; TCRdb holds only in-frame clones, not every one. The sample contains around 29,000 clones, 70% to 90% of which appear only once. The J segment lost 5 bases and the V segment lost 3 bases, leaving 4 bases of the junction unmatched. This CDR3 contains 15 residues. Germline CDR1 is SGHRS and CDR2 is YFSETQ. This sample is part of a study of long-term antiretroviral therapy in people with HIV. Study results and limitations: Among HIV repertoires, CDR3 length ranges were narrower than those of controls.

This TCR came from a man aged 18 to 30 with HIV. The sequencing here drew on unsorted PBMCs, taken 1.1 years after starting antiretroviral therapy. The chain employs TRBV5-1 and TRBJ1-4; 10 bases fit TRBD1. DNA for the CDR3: TGCGCCAGCAGCTCCTTGGGACAGGGGAATGAAAAACTGTTTTTT. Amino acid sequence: CASSSLGQGNEKLFF.